This TCR beta chain was recorded in a study of blood T cell repertoires in COVID-19 (dated by TCRdb to about 2020). Concerning the study at large: Samples from collaborators originated in the United States, Italy and Spain and spanned both the acute and convalescent phases of COVID-19. The material from the prospective study consisted of cDNA or gDNA derived from T cells, B-cell-depleted T cells, or PBMCs. Subjects who had been exposed to COVID-19, were actively infected with it, or had recovered from it provided the deeply sampled blood TCRbeta repertoires that made up the dataset. The repertoires were released in a freely available public database meant as a resource for research on the immune response to SARS-CoV-2. Samples came from the ongoing ImmuneRACE study (first 160 participants) plus 1,254 subjects from 6 global collaborators. The sample metadata nearly always contained a de-identified subject ID, COVID-19 status, age in years and sex. HLA class I and class II types, where available, came from metadata supplied by the sample provider rather than from assay-based typing.

About this clone itself: It lacks a known antigen. No clone much larger than this one lies a single base away; base qualities are absent.

At one collaborating source in Seattle, patients were enrolled during active infection and were followed longitudinally through the course of disease. Whole blood was collected in K2EDTA tubes by collaborating institutions according to the institutions' own protocols. Collaborator samples were shipped for TCRbeta analysis as frozen whole blood, isolated PBMCs, or DNA extracted from either sample type. The research as a whole found: The quantity of clinical and demographic metadata differed by source and by participant and was supplied without curation.

TCRbeta CDR3 regions were amplified from genomic DNA using the immunoSEQ Assay, a bias-controlled multiplex PCR. The study's own analysis went as follows. The number of nucleated cells in each sample was estimated by amplification of reference gene primers within the assay. To quantify the absolute abundance of each unique TCRbeta CDR3 rearrangement, sequence reads were collapsed and filtered. For each sample, productive Simpson clonality was calculated as the square root of Simpson's diversity index across productive rearrangements. TCRdb's version of the immuneACCESS table is confined to in-frame rearrangements and falls short of the full clone set. An unresolved V gene accounts for under half of the shortfall where checked; the remainder is of unknown origin. D and trimming were read from the DNA, whereas the V and J calls and clone size are those reported in that table. In this sample the table shows tens of thousands of clones, nearly 90% of which occur a single time. Jointly, the top ten make up approximately 7.9% of the sample.

Sequencing was performed on peripheral blood. This TCR was recovered from a man aged 60-69 years with COVID-19, enrolled during active disease.

The CDR3 in this case is CASSQDWGTGVRETQYF. At the DNA level, the sequence is TGTGCCAGCAGCCAAGATTGGGGGACAGGGGTCAGGGAGACCCAGTACTTC. The chain is made from TRBV3-1 (or the pseudogene TRBV3-2) and TRBJ2-5, with 10 bases matching TRBD1. In the germline V gene (reference sequence), CDR1 corresponds to LGHDT and CDR2 to YNNKEL. The CDR3 sequence holds 17 residues, the cysteine and phenylalanine included. Only the CDR3 part of the read is kept: 51 bases, read in frame from the first base. V trim: 0 bases; J trim: 5 bases; unmatched bases: 9.